This T cell receptor (beta chain) was sequenced in a study of blood T cell repertoires in COVID-19. Study-level background: The United States, Italy and Spain were the sources of the acute and convalescent COVID-19 samples. PBMCs, B-cell-depleted T cells, or T cells provided the cDNA or gDNA that made up the material.

The CDR3 loop spans 16 amino acids. The junction had 8 bases not matched to a gene; V was cut back by 0 bases and J by 9 bases. Germline V gene sequence: CDR1 SGDLS, CDR2 YYNGEE. Original analysis: For nucleated cells, counts were estimated from reference gene primer amplification. The protocol was immunoSEQ multiplex PCR, while the TCRdb copy is restricted to in-frame clones and leaves out a portion. That table supplies the V and J calls and clone size; D and trimming were determined from the DNA. The sample contains 200,000 to 250,000 clones, 75% to 85% of which appear only once. V is TRBV9 and J is TRBJ2-3; TRBD2 matches 12 bases. The sequenced sample consisted of peripheral blood. This clonotype was sampled from a woman in her forties who had recovered from COVID-19. The CDR3 DNA sequence: TGTGCCAGCAGCGTAGTCCCTAGCGGGGGGGCAGTCACGCAGTATTTT. This gives the protein CASSVVPSGGAVTQYF. Supplemented by reference TRBV9 and TRBJ2-3, the full variable domain reads DSGVTQTPKHLITATGQRVTLRCSPRSGDLSVYWYQQSLDQGLQFLIQYYNGEERAKGNILERFSAQQFPDLHSELNLSSLELGDSALYFCASSVVPSGGAVTQYFGPGTRLTVL.